These 14 T cell receptor beta chains originate from one sample sequenced in a study of cytomegalovirus exposure and HLA in healthy donors. PCR used 60 Vbeta primers and 13 Jbeta primers. TCRdb's copy holds only in-frame clones and misses some; the assay was immunoSEQ multiplex PCR. The sample records about 98,000 clones, 63% being singletons. The sample comprised PBMCs. These receptors were collected from a human donor in good health.

This clone was recorded a few times. This chain joins TRBV7-9 and TRBJ2-3, with 7 bases lining up with TRBD1. The CDR3 spans 15 residues. In germline, CDR1 is SEHNR, CDR2 FQNEAQ (reference sequence). V lost 1 base and J lost 4; bases outside the gene matches: 5. The CDR3 bases are TGTGCCAGCAGCTTAGACAGGGGTGTGGCAGATACGCAGTATTTT. Its translation is CASSLDRGVADTQYF.

The chain is built from TRBV7-2 and TRBJ2-5; 12 nucleotides line up with TRBD2. The J segment lost 2 bases and the V segment lost 3 bases, leaving 7 bases of the junction unmatched. Germline V CDR1 and CDR2: SGHTA, FQGNSA. This CDR3 has 17 residues. CDR3 in DNA: TGTGCCAGCAGCTTCGGTCTAGCGGGAGGGCCGCAAGAGACCCAGTACTTC. Translated: CASSFGLAGGPQETQYF. Filled out from reference TRBV7-2 and TRBJ2-5, the complete variable domain reads GAGVSQSPSNKVTEKGKDVELRCDPISGHTALYWYRQSLGQGLEFLIYFQGNSAPDKSGLPSDRFSAERTGGSVSTLTIQRTQQEDSAVYLCASSFGLAGGPQETQYFGPGTRLLVL.

A remark on this clone: The junction shows a germline mismatch at one end, possibly a read error. Other DNA sequences of this sample code for an identical CDR3. V gene TRBV30 combines with J gene TRBJ1-1; D gene ambiguous. Germline V lookup: CDR1 GTSNPN, CDR2 SVGIG (reference sequence). The CDR3 sequence is 14 residues long. The CDR3 is CAWSVMRANTEAFF. CDR3 in DNA: TGCGCCTGGAGTGTAATGCGGGCAAACACTGAAGCTTTCTTT. Drawing the rest from reference TRBV30 and TRBJ1-1, the complete variable domain is SQTIHQWPATLVQPVGSPLSLECTVEGTSNPNLYWYRQAAGRGLQLLFYSVGIGQISSEVPQNLSASRPQDRQFILSSKKLLLSDSGFYLCAWSVMRANTEAFFGQGTRLTVV.

The gene calls are TRBV18 and TRBJ2-3; TRBD1 might be the D (6 bases). Per the germline V gene, CDR1 is KGHSH and CDR2 is LQKENI. This CDR3 comprises 15 residues. V dropped 3 bases and J dropped 3 bases, with 13 bases sitting between them. The CDR3 sequence: CASSPWAGETDTQYF. The DNA for the CDR3 is TGTGCCAGCTCACCCTGGGCAGGGGAAACAGATACGCAGTATTTT.

The chain is built from TRBV5-1 and TRBJ2-7; D may be TRBD2 (6 bases). The V gene lost 0 bases and the J gene lost 2 bases, with 9 bases spanning the gap. The CDR3 length is 14 residues. Germline CDR1 is SGHRS and CDR2 is YFSETQ. The CDR3 DNA reads TGCGCCAGCAGCTTGGGTAGCGGAGCCTACGAGCAGTACTTC. Residues: CASSLGSGAYEQYF.

For this clone: In the same sample, other DNA sequences code for this CDR3. This rearrangement joins TRBV9 to TRBJ2-7; 10 bases are shared with TRBD1. V dropped 2 bases and J dropped 2; count of bases not matched to a gene: 1. The CDR3 spans 14 residues. The germline CDR1 and CDR2 sequences are SGDLS and YYNGEE. The CDR3 DNA reads as TGTGCCAGCAGCGTGGGACAGGGGCCCTACGAGCAGTACTTC. Protein: CASSVGQGPYEQYF.

The chain joins TRBV4-1 to TRBJ2-7; 10 bases map to TRBD2. J lost 1 base, V lost 3 bases, and 3 bases had no gene match. Germline V gives CDR1 MGHRA, CDR2 YSYEKL. CDR3 size: 15 residues. The CDR3: CASSHIAGGSYEQYF. Here the CDR3 DNA reads TGCGCCAGCAGCCATATAGCGGGAGGTTCCTACGAGCAGTACTTC.

There are a few counts of this clone. J is TRBJ1-2 and V is TRBV7-9; no clear D gene. V was shortened by 2 bases and J by 4 bases, with 11 bases between the two germline ends. This CDR3 has 14 amino acids. The germline V gene encodes CDR1 SEHNR and CDR2 FQNEAQ (reference sequence). CDR3 DNA sequence: TGTGCCAGCAGCTTACCGACAACTTCCTATGGCTACACCTTC. Residues: CASSLPTTSYGYTF.

This clone was seen only a few times. This sequence joins TRBV5-1 and TRBJ2-7; D gene ambiguous. CDR3 length equals 16 residues. Deletions cut 0 bases from V and 3 bases from J, with 16 bases between. Per the germline V gene, CDR1 is SGHRS and CDR2 is YFSETQ. The CDR3 sequence is CASSLDPGDFYYEQYF. The CDR3 region has the DNA TGCGCCAGCAGCTTGGATCCGGGTGACTTCTACTACGAGCAGTACTTC.

Here the CDR3 reads CASSQNGLELNYGYTF. The CDR3 DNA reads as TGCGCCAGCAGCCAAAACGGCCTGGAGCTCAACTATGGCTACACCTTC. V gene TRBV4-1 combines with J gene TRBJ1-2; D call uncertain. Germline CDR1 is MGHRA and CDR2 is YSYEKL. This CDR3 is built from 16 residues. The V end was cut by 2 bases, the J end by 2 bases, with 15 bases between.

The chain couples TRBV10-1 to TRBJ1-1, with 7 bases matching TRBD1. Looked up from germline, CDR1 is WNHNN and CDR2 is SYGVQD (reference sequence). The CDR3 consists of 13 residues. J lost 5 bases, V lost 8 bases, and 8 bases had no gene match. The CDR3 sequence is CASGRQGSTEAFF. Here the CDR3 DNA reads TGCGCCAGCGGAAGACAGGGAAGTACTGAAGCTTTCTTT.

This chain uses TRBV7-9 with TRBJ2-3; 10 bases line up with TRBD2. The junction had 7 bases not matched to a gene; V was cut back by 0 bases and J by 4 bases. The V gene's germline CDR1 is SEHNR and CDR2 FQNEAQ (reference sequence). The CDR3 totals 17 residues. The CDR3 sequence is CASSLAEGLAVPDTQYF. DNA of the CDR3: TGTGCCAGCAGCTTAGCGGAAGGACTAGCGGTTCCAGATACGCAGTATTTT. The full variable domain, with the rest looked up from reference TRBV7-9 and TRBJ2-3, is DTGVSQNPRHKITKRGQNVTFRCDPISEHNRLYWYRQTLGQGPEFLTYFQNEAQLEKSRLLSDRFSAERPKGSFSTLEIQRTEQGDSAMYLCASSLAEGLAVPDTQYFGPGTRLTVL.

This chain joins TRBV11-2 and TRBJ1-2; TRBD1 agrees at 7 bases. V shed 3 bases, J shed 8 bases, and the junction held 12 bases outside the gene matches. There are 15 residues in the CDR3. CDR1 is SGHAT and CDR2 is FQNNGV in the germline V gene. CDR3 sequence reads: CASSFTHNRGHGYTF. The CDR3 DNA sequence: TGTGCCAGCAGCTTCACCCATAACAGGGGCCACGGCTACACCTTC.

As concerns this clone: The same CDR3 is also encoded by other DNA sequences in this sample. CDR3 region: CASSLGLAGTDTQYF. DNA of the CDR3: TGTGCCAGCAGCTTAGGTCTGGCGGGAACAGATACGCAGTATTTT. This rearrangement joins TRBV7-9 to TRBJ2-3; D is possibly TRBD2 (6 bases). Trimming removed 1 base from V and 3 bases from J, with 11 bases in between. Germline values: CDR1 SEHNR, CDR2 FQNEAQ (reference sequence). The CDR3 length is 15 residues.